This TCR beta chain was identified in a study of cytotoxic CD8 clonotypes in ibrutinib-treated CLL. Overall study: Patients gave response samples after a median around twelve months of treatment, range 6 to 36. Mean yields were roughly 240,000 productive templates and tens of thousands of productive rearrangements per sample. Regarding the study as a whole: In sustained-remission versus progressing patients, sampling times differed.

The CDR3 is made up of 15 amino acids. Trimming at V came to 7 bases and at J to 0 bases, leaving 8 bases not matched to a gene. Germline V gene sequence: CDR1 MNHNS, CDR2 SASEGT. Sequencing was designed to attain a depth spanning 1 in 200,000 to 1 in 1 million T cells. Profiling relied on immunoSEQ multiplex PCR, and the TCRdb table lists in-frame clones only, not all of them. The top ten hold over 6.5% of the sample, which has some 290,000 clones, 80% seen once. Points on this clone: The antigen is not known.

The rearrangement joins TRBV6-1 to TRBJ2-7; 8 bases are shared with TRBD2. Source: PBMCs, taken before ibrutinib treatment. The sequence was collected from a human donor with chronic lymphocytic leukemia. CDR3 region: CASIPLAGSSYEQYF. DNA for the CDR3: TGTGCCAGCATTCCGCTAGCGGGCAGCTCCTACGAGCAGTACTTC.